A selection of T cell receptor beta chains follows, all from one sample in a study of early T cells in non-severe SARS-CoV-2 infection. TCRdb re-called the 5' RACE reads through MiXCR, storing one row per CDR3 protein. The table lists more than 90,000 distinct CDR3 sequences, roughly 13% of them singletons. Sequenced: whole blood. These receptor sequences come from an adult who was a healthcare worker with PCR-confirmed SARS-CoV-2 infection or an uninfected control (not recorded which). CDR3s include the opening cysteine and the closing phenylalanine or tryptophan. Fields, in order: clone size, V gene, D gene, J gene, CDR3 protein, CDR3 DNA. D genes are given only for firm matches. Size tells how often a clone was seen (once, few, many) or the class of an expanded clone, and some rows leave it out.

many	TRBV6-6	NA	TRBJ2-2	CASSYGLFNTGELFF	TGTGCCAGCAGTTACGGGCTCTTCAACACCGGGGAGCTGTTTTTT
many	TRBV4-2	NA	TRBJ1-2	CASSRNSDGYGYTF	TGTGCCAGCAGCCGCAACTCGGACGGCTATGGCTACACCTTC
NA	TRBV6-5	NA	TRBJ2-7	CASSYGSGLGYEQYF	TGTGCCAGCAGTTACGGCTCGGGGTTGGGCTACGAGCAGTACTTC
NA	TRBV7-2	NA	TRBJ2-1	CASSLGIKYNEQFF	TGTGCCAGCAGCTTAGGGATAAAATACAATGAGCAGTTCTTC
many	TRBV6-5	NA	TRBJ1-3	CASSNRNTIYF	TGTGCCAGCAGTAATCGAAACACCATATATTTT
few	TRBV5-1	NA	TRBJ1-1	CASSLADGRTEAFF	TGCGCCAGCAGCTTGGCGGACGGAAGGACTGAAGCTTTCTTT
NA	TRBV7-7	TRBD2	TRBJ2-7	CASSLGEMGGEQYF	TGTGCTAGCAGCCTAGGGGAGATGGGAGGGGAGCAGTACTTC
many	TRBV4-3	NA	TRBJ1-2	CASSQGWLQGTGYTF	TGCGCCAGCAGCCAAGGGTGGCTACAGGGAACGGGCTACACCTTC
many	TRBV11-1	TRBD1	TRBJ2-4	CASSTRTGKNIQYF	TGTGCCAGCAGCACCCGGACAGGGAAAAACATTCAGTACTTC
NA	TRBV29-1	NA	TRBJ2-3	CSADHLSTDTQYF	TGCAGCGCCGACCACCTTAGCACAGATACGCAGTATTTT
NA	TRBV11-1	TRBD2	TRBJ2-3	CASSLLAGSDTQYF	TGTGCCAGCAGCTTACTAGCGGGGTCAGATACGCAGTATTTT
many	TRBV28	NA	TRBJ1-5	CASSSGFANQPQHF	TGTGCCAGCAGTTCAGGGTTCGCCAATCAGCCCCAGCATTTT
few	TRBV4-3	TRBD1	TRBJ2-7	CASSQPLPVRDSRHEQYF	TGCGCCAGCAGCCAACCTCTACCCGTCCGGGACAGCCGCCACGAGCAGTACTTC
NA	TRBV9	NA	TRBJ2-6	CASSVGISGGANVLTF	TGTGCCAGCAGCGTAGGGATCTCTGGAGGGGCCAACGTCCTGACTTTC
NA	TRBV28	TRBD2	TRBJ2-1	CASSFRTSASYNEQFF	TGTGCCAGCAGTTTCCGGACTAGCGCCTCCTACAATGAGCAGTTCTTC
NA	TRBV2	NA	TRBJ1-1	CASSHQGPNTEAFF	TGTGCCAGCAGCCATCAGGGGCCGAACACTGAAGCTTTCTTT
few	TRBV27	NA	TRBJ2-1	CASSPPGIAYNEQFF	TGTGCCAGCAGTCCCCCTGGTATCGCCTACAATGAGCAGTTCTTC
many	TRBV7-7	TRBD2	TRBJ2-3	CASSSTLWRGGPPSSTDTQYF	TGTGCTAGCAGCTCCACCCTCTGGCGGGGGGGCCCACCTTCTAGCACAGATACGCAGTATTTT
few	TRBV5-1	TRBD1	TRBJ1-5	CASSLAGQREPQHF	TGCGCCAGCAGCTTGGCGGGACAGCGAGAGCCCCAGCATTTT
few	TRBV5-1	TRBD1	TRBJ2-5	CASSLSGGSGETQYF	TGCGCCAGCAGCTTGTCAGGGGGCTCGGGAGAGACCCAGTACTTC
NA	TRBV11-2	NA	TRBJ2-5	CASSQELGAQYF	TGTGCCAGCAGCCAGGAGCTGGGGGCCCAGTACTTC
many	TRBV11-3	NA	TRBJ2-2	CASSSQGGAGELFF	TGTGCCAGCAGCTCACAGGGAGGGGCCGGGGAGCTGTTTTTT
many	TRBV11-2	NA	TRBJ2-7	CASSLRGNEQYF	TGTGCCAGCAGCCTCCGGGGCAACGAGCAGTACTTC
NA	TRBV20-1	TRBD1	TRBJ1-5	CSASRPRDSPLRSNQPQHF	TGCAGTGCTTCAAGACCCCGGGACAGCCCTTTACGCAGCAATCAGCCCCAGCATTTT
NA	TRBV5-1	NA	TRBJ1-1	CASSLGGSLNTEAFF	TGCGCCAGCAGCTTGGGGGGCAGCCTGAACACTGAAGCTTTCTTT
NA	TRBV5-6	NA	TRBJ2-6	CASSFPSGANVLTF	TGTGCCAGCAGCTTCCCTTCTGGGGCCAACGTCCTGACTTTC
many	TRBV20-1	NA	TRBJ1-5	CSALGTTINQPQHF	TGCAGTGCTCTCGGGACAACGATTAATCAGCCCCAGCATTTT
many	TRBV27	NA	TRBJ2-1	CASRTADEQFF	TGTGCCAGCAGGACAGCGGATGAGCAGTTCTTC
many	TRBV28	NA	TRBJ2-7	CASSLLGYEQYF	TGTGCCAGCAGCCTACTGGGCTACGAGCAGTACTTC
once	TRBV18	NA	TRBJ2-3	CVSSTGTETQYF	TGTGTCAGCTCAACGGGGACTGAAACGCAGTATTTT
few	TRBV6-6	NA	TRBJ1-1	CASSYGTLNTEAFF	TGTGCCAGCAGTTACGGGACATTGAACACTGAAGCTTTCTTT
NA	TRBV29-1	NA	TRBJ2-7	CSGGRVGEQYF	TGCAGCGGAGGCAGGGTGGGAGAGCAGTACTTC
many	TRBV28	TRBD1	TRBJ1-1	CASSSQGAGNTEAFF	TGTGCCAGCAGCTCCCAGGGGGCTGGCAACACTGAAGCTTTCTTT
many	TRBV6-6	NA	TRBJ2-1	CASAPGRNEQFF	TGTGCCAGCGCGCCTGGAAGGAATGAGCAGTTCTTC
NA	TRBV12-3/TRBV12-4	TRBD1	TRBJ2-7	CASSLQGAKYEQYF	TGTGCCAGCAGCCTACAGGGGGCAAAATACGAGCAGTACTTC
many	TRBV5-1	NA	TRBJ1-1	CASSLGPTGNMNTEAFF	TGCGCCAGCAGCTTGGGGCCGACAGGCAACATGAACACTGAAGCTTTCTTT
few	TRBV28	TRBD1	TRBJ2-6	CASSVIRDRNSGANVLTF	TGTGCCAGCAGCGTGATCCGGGACAGGAACTCTGGGGCCAACGTCCTGACTTTC
many	TRBV20-1	NA	TRBJ2-5	CSAGTGTEARKYF	TGCAGTGCCGGGACCGGGACGGAGGCCCGAAAGTACTTC
many	TRBV12-3/TRBV12-4	TRBD2	TRBJ2-1	CASSSTSGGASEQFF	TGTGCCAGCAGTTCAACTAGCGGGGGGGCGAGTGAGCAGTTCTTC
few	TRBV11-1	NA	TRBJ1-1	CASSLAGSMNTEAFF	TGTGCCAGCAGCTTAGCCGGAAGCATGAACACTGAAGCTTTCTTT
many	TRBV7-2	NA	TRBJ2-4	CASSLEGAVNIQYF	TGTGCCAGCAGCTTAGAGGGAGCGGTGAACATTCAGTACTTC
few	TRBV11-2	TRBD1	TRBJ2-5	CASSRRRDRQETQYF	TGTGCCAGCAGCCGGCGCCGGGACAGACAAGAGACCCAGTACTTC
NA	TRBV10-1	NA	TRBJ2-3	CASSVQVTDTQYF	TGCGCCAGCAGTGTGCAGGTTACAGATACGCAGTATTTT
NA	TRBV21-1	NA	TRBJ1-5	CASSPPGARCNQPQHF	TGTGCCAGCAGCCCCCCTGGGGCCCGTTGCAATCAGCCCCAGCATTTT
NA	TRBV9	NA	TRBJ2-1	CASSLGGRTEEQFF	TGTGCCAGCAGCCTAGGGGGGCGGACGGAGGAGCAGTTCTTC
many	TRBV27	NA	TRBJ1-2	CASSNYRDSGYGYTF	TGTGCCAGCAGTAACTACAGGGATTCCGGCTATGGCTACACCTTC
NA	TRBV5-1	NA	TRBJ1-2	CASSLTGRDGYTF	TGCGCCAGCAGCCTGACAGGTCGCGATGGCTACACCTTC
few	TRBV4-3	NA	TRBJ1-6	CASSQDIGINSPLHF	TGCGCCAGCAGCCAAGACATAGGGATTAATTCACCCCTCCACTTT
NA	TRBV4-3	NA	TRBJ1-1	CASSQAGDLAYTEAFF	TGCGCCAGCAGCCAAGCCGGTGATCTGGCGTACACTGAAGCTTTCTTT
NA	TRBV29-1	TRBD1	TRBJ2-7	CSVGRGTGAYEQYF	TGCAGCGTTGGAAGAGGGACAGGGGCCTACGAGCAGTACTTC
many	TRBV7-6	NA	TRBJ2-3	CASSLGWGTDTQYF	TGTGCCAGCAGCTTAGGATGGGGGACAGATACGCAGTATTTT